A single sample is the source of the 26 T cell receptor beta chains below, sequenced in a study of regulatory and conventional T cells in RAG deficiency. Libraries were prepared by immunoSEQ multiplex PCR; TCRdb keeps only in-frame clonotypes and omits some of them. The data hold some 35,000 clones, with approximately 80% observed a single time. Conventional CD4+ T cells were sorted from blood as CD25-low CD127-high cells. This same sample was also taken into another study, of regulatory T cells. That report notes: Amplification used 52 TRBV primers and 13 TRBJ primers.

The sequenced sample was CD4+ effector T cells sorted from blood. The receptors originated from a human donor in good health.

The chain employs TRBV7-3 and TRBJ1-2, with TRBD1 matching 7 bases. This CDR3 has 14 amino acids. Unmatched junction bases numbered 4, after V lost 5 bases and J lost 1 base. Germline lookup yields CDR1 SGHTA and CDR2 FQGTGA. The CDR3 nucleotides are TGTGCCAGCAGCCGGGACAGCCTTAACTATGGCTACACCTTC. Translation gives CASSRDSLNYGYTF.

This CDR3 is CASGLGGNRDGYTF. The DNA of the CDR3 is TGTGCTAGTGGTTTGGGTGGGAATAGGGACGGCTACACCTTC. The chain employs TRBV12-5 and TRBJ1-2; D perhaps matches TRBD1 (5 bases). The CDR3 extends over 14 amino acids. V lost 1 base and J lost 8, with 14 bases in between. Germline CDR1 and CDR2: LGHNT and FRNRAP.

The J gene is TRBJ2-5, the V gene TRBV2; D remains ambiguous. The V and J ends lost 6 bases and 4 bases respectively, with 15 bases between them. Per the germline V gene, CDR1 is SNHLY and CDR2 is FYNNEI. The CDR3 is 14 residues long. The CDR3 sequence is CASRADPPPETQYF. DNA for the CDR3: TGTGCCAGCAGAGCTGATCCTCCCCCAGAGACCCAGTACTTC.

The chain has TRBV15 and TRBJ2-1, with D uncertain. V shed 4 bases and J shed 3 bases, with 10 bases lying between them. Germline lookup yields CDR1 LNHNV and CDR2 YYDKDF (reference sequence). This CDR3 has 14 amino acids. The CDR3 bases are TGTGCCACCAGCACCGACTGGGACTACAATGAGCAGTTCTTC. This encodes CATSTDWDYNEQFF.

The rearrangement joins TRBV4-1 to TRBJ1-5; D is possibly TRBD1 (6 bases). CDR3 size: 15 residues. Germline V gives CDR1 MGHRA, CDR2 YSYEKL. V lost 1 base, J lost 9 bases, and 16 bases lay in between. The CDR3 sequence: CASSQGGALSRPQHF. The CDR3 DNA sequence: TGCGCCAGCAGCCAAGGGGGGGCCTTAAGCAGGCCCCAGCATTTT.

This chain uses TRBV30 with TRBJ2-5, with D unclear. This CDR3 region has 13 residues. From germline, CDR1 is GTSNPN and CDR2 SVGIG (reference sequence). V shed 0 bases and J shed 5 bases, with 10 bases lying between them. CDR3 region: CAWSVRTRETQYF. The CDR3 bases are TGTGCCTGGAGTGTACGAACAAGGGAGACCCAGTACTTC.

The chain uses TRBV30 and TRBJ1-5, with D unresolved. CDR1 is GTSNPN and CDR2 is SVGIG in the germline V gene (reference sequence). Between the trimmed V and J ends, which lost 0 bases and 5 bases, there was a span of 14 bases. This CDR3 contains 15 residues. The CDR3 DNA reads as TGTGCCTGGAGTGTCAAAACTCCGGGTCATCAGCCCCAGCATTTT. This codes for CAWSVKTPGHQPQHF.

This chain joins TRBV7-8 and TRBJ2-3; D tentatively fits TRBD1 or TRBD2 (5 bases each). The V and J ends lost 4 bases and 0 bases respectively, with 14 bases between them. CDR3 length: 16 residues. CDR1 is SGHVS and CDR2 is FQNEAQ in the germline V gene. As DNA, the CDR3 is TGTGCCAGCAGCTCAAGCTGGGACCCGAGCACAGATACGCAGTATTTT. Translated: CASSSSWDPSTDTQYF. Full variable domain (rest looked up from reference TRBV7-8 and TRBJ2-3): GAGVSQSPRYKVAKRGQDVALRCDPISGHVSLFWYQQALGQGPEFLTYFQNEAQLDKSGLPSDRFFAERPEGSVSTLKIQRTQQEDSAVYLCASSSSWDPSTDTQYFGPGTRLTVL.

A remark on this clone: This specimen includes other DNA sequences encoding the same CDR3. The chain employs TRBV30 and TRBJ2-5; TRBD2 aligns across 8 bases. The CDR3 has 14 residues. Per the germline V gene, CDR1 is GTSNPN and CDR2 is SVGIG (reference sequence). CDR3 in amino acids: CGGRGAGAQETQYF. The CDR3 DNA reads TGTGGGGGTCGGGGAGCGGGGGCCCAAGAGACCCAGTACTTC. Full variable domain (remainder filled in from reference TRBV30 and TRBJ2-5): SQTIHQWPATLVQPVGSPLSLECTVEGTSNPNLYWYRQAAGRGLQLLFYSVGIGQISSEVPQNLSASRPQDRQFILSSKKLLLSDSGFYLCGGRGAGAQETQYFGPGTRLLVL.

The chain links TRBV19 to TRBJ1-2; 7 positions agree with TRBD1. CDR1 LNHDA and CDR2 SQIVND come from the germline V gene (reference sequence). The V gene end was trimmed by 9 bases and the J gene end by 7 bases; junction bases not matched to a gene: 14. There are 14 residues in the CDR3. The CDR3 loop reads CASQQGTPVFGYTF. CDR3 nucleotides: TGTGCCAGCCAACAGGGGACCCCCGTATTTGGCTACACCTTC.

CDR3 amino acids: CASSDLVGQLSGNTIYF. CDR3 DNA: TGTGCCAGCAGTGATTTAGTCGGACAACTCTCTGGAAACACCATATATTTT. This chain connects TRBV2 to TRBJ1-3, with a possible D match to TRBD1 (5 bases). The CDR3 has 17 amino acids. Germline V gene data show CDR1 as SNHLY and CDR2 as FYNNEI. Between the trimmed V and J ends, which lost 3 bases and 0 bases, there was a span of 15 bases.

This sequence joins TRBV12-2 and TRBJ1-3. TRBV12-2 represents a pseudogene. CDR3 length: 16 residues. CDR3 residues: CASRHSRLSSGNTIYF. CDR3 sequence (DNA): TGTGCAAGTCGCCATTCCCGACTGAGCTCTGGAAACACCATATATTTT.

The CDR3 sequence is CASSLRTGWDTEAFF. The CDR3 nucleotides read TGTGCCAGCAGCTTAAGGACAGGGTGGGACACTGAAGCTTTCTTT. This rearrangement joins TRBV13 to TRBJ1-1, with TRBD1 matching 8 bases. The V segment lost 2 bases and the J segment 3 bases; nucleotides outside the gene matches: 5. This CDR3 has 15 residues. CDR1 and CDR2 (germline): PRHDT, FYEKMQ (reference sequence).

The genes are TRBV7-2 and TRBJ2-7; D may correspond to TRBD1 or TRBD2 (5 bases each). V gave up 2 bases and J gave up 6 bases, with 11 bases separating them. The CDR3 extends over 13 amino acids. Germline V gene data show CDR1 as SGHTA and CDR2 as FQGNSA. CDR3 amino acids: CASSLQQGAEQYF. CDR3 DNA sequence: TGTGCCAGCAGCTTACAGCAGGGAGCCGAGCAGTACTTC.

The chain joins TRBV30 to TRBJ1-1; unclear D gene. Germline V gives CDR1 GTSNPN, CDR2 SVGIG (reference sequence). Trimming removed 3 bases from V and 8 bases from J, with 13 bases in between. The CDR3 totals 12 residues. In DNA, the CDR3 is TGTGCCTGGAGGTCGGGAGGGTTAGAAGCTTTCTTT. Translated, it gives CAWRSGGLEAFF.

The chain is built from TRBV28 and TRBJ1-5, with TRBD1 identical over 9 bases. Germline CDR1 reads MDHEN; CDR2 reads SYDVKM. The CDR3 loop spans 15 amino acids. J was trimmed by 5 bases and V by 5 bases; bases with no gene match: 7. The chain's CDR3 is CASSTPGTGYQPQHF. CDR3 nucleotides: TGTGCCAGCAGTACGCCCGGGACAGGGTATCAGCCCCAGCATTTT.

The rearrangement uses TRBV6-1 and TRBJ2-7, with D tentatively TRBD1 (6 bases). Germline CDR1 is MNHNS and CDR2 is SASEGT. Trimming left V 7 bases short and J 5 bases short, with 18 bases between. The CDR3 sequence is 14 residues long. The CDR3 DNA sequence: TGTGCCAGCATCCTACGACCGGGACACAACGAGCAGTACTTC. Amino acid sequence: CASILRPGHNEQYF.

This chain connects TRBV2 to TRBJ1-5; TRBD1 might be the D (6 bases). The CDR3 runs 13 residues. Germline loops: CDR1 SNHLY, CDR2 FYNNEI. Trimming removed 7 bases at V and 4 bases at J, with 11 bases between. The CDR3 region is CASIAGENQPQHF. CDR3 DNA: TGTGCCAGCATAGCAGGGGAAAATCAGCCCCAGCATTTT.

The table lists this clone with a count of one. This rearrangement joins TRBV9 to TRBJ2-7; 10 positions match TRBD1. Per the germline V gene, CDR1 is SGDLS and CDR2 is YYNGEE. This CDR3 comprises 15 residues. The V segment lost 4 bases and the J segment 2 bases; nucleotides outside the gene matches: 6. This CDR3 reads CASSYSGTGAYEQYF. Here the CDR3 DNA reads TGTGCCAGCAGCTATTCCGGGACAGGGGCCTACGAGCAGTACTTC.

This clone has a handful of counts. V gene TRBV2 combines with J gene TRBJ1-6; D is uncertain. The CDR3 has 12 amino acids. V lost 6 bases and J 4 bases, leaving 4 bases between the germline ends. The germline gives CDR1 SNHLY, CDR2 FYNNEI. CDR3 amino acids: CASRGYNSPLHF. The CDR3 region has the DNA TGTGCCAGCAGGGGATATAATTCACCCCTCCACTTT.

This chain connects TRBV5-6 to TRBJ1-2; 9 positions agree with TRBD1. CDR3 length: 15 amino acids. In germline, CDR1 is SGHDT, CDR2 YYEEEE. After removal of 1 base from V and 11 bases from J, the junction contained 12 bases not matched to a gene. The CDR3 coding sequence is TGTGCCAGCAGCTTGCCTCAGGACAGGGGAAAGGGGTACACCTTC. This sequence encodes CASSLPQDRGKGYTF.

V is TRBV6-5 and J is TRBJ1-3; D is ambiguous. Germline CDR1 and CDR2: MNHEY and SVGAGI. With 6 bases removed from V and 2 bases from J, the gap between germline ends came to 8 bases. This CDR3 has 13 residues. CDR3 in amino acids: CASRKVAGNTIYF. CDR3 in DNA: TGTGCCAGCAGAAAGGTCGCTGGAAACACCATATATTTT.

The chain recombines TRBV28 with TRBJ2-2; D gene unclear. This CDR3 is 12 amino acids long. Trimming took 2 bases from V and 6 from J, leaving 4 bases between them. Germline V gives CDR1 MDHEN, CDR2 SYDVKM. The DNA of the CDR3 is TGTGCCAGCAGTTTACCGGCCGGGGAGCTGTTTTTT. Residues: CASSLPAGELFF.

The chain uses TRBV6-6 and TRBJ1-5; D not resolved. V was trimmed by 7 bases and J by 1 base, leaving 11 bases between them. The CDR3 is 14 residues long. Per the germline V gene, CDR1 is MNHNY and CDR2 is SVGAGI (reference sequence). In DNA, the CDR3 is TGTGCCAGCACTCAATCCGGGAGCAATCAGCCCCAGCATTTT. It translates to CASTQSGSNQPQHF.

The rearrangement uses TRBV6-5 and TRBJ1-5, with TRBD1 identical over 8 bases. V was pared by 5 bases and J by 7 bases, with 7 bases of the junction left unmatched. Germline V gene data show CDR1 as MNHEY and CDR2 as SVGAGI. There are 14 residues in the CDR3. CDR3 loop: CASSPQGAQQPQHF. Written as DNA, the CDR3 is TGTGCCAGCAGTCCTCAGGGGGCACAGCAGCCCCAGCATTTT.

V usage is TRBV6-1 and J usage is TRBJ1-5; a weak D match, TRBD1 (5 bases). Germline V gives CDR1 MNHNS, CDR2 SASEGT. This CDR3 comprises 13 residues. V gave up 7 bases and J gave up 4 bases, with 11 bases separating them. CDR3 in amino acids: CASTPGRNQPQHF. CDR3 nucleotides: TGTGCCAGCACCCCAGGGAGGAATCAGCCCCAGCATTTT.